This T cell receptor (beta chain) stems from a study of T cells after yellow fever vaccination. This clonotype was seen a handful of times. Each CDR3 protein is one row after TCRdb ran MiXCR on the 5' RACE reads. The sample carries more than 300,000 distinct CDR3 sequences, approximately 11% recorded once. The input for sequencing was CD4+ T cells sorted from PBMCs, taken 45 days after the yellow fever booster vaccination. The receptor's source is a young man who received the YFV17D yellow fever vaccine.

The DNA of the CDR3 is TGTGCCAGCAGCTTGGGGGCGGGAGCGGGAGGAGATACGCAGTATTTT. Its protein product is CASSLGAGAGGDTQYF. V usage is TRBV5-4 and J usage is TRBJ2-3; TRBD2 matches 9 bases. Germline CDR1 is SGHNT and CDR2 is YYREEE (reference sequence). The CDR3 consists of 16 residues. The V gene end was trimmed by 0 bases and the J gene end by 5 bases; junction bases not matched to a gene: 7.